One and the same sample provided the 14 T cell receptor beta chains below, sequenced in a study of control samples from healthy donors and cancer patients. Libraries were prepared by immunoSEQ multiplex PCR; TCRdb keeps only in-frame clonotypes and omits some of them. The data hold just under 75,000 clones, with 87% observed a single time. Sequenced sample: blood. The receptor set was obtained from a woman aged 45-65 years in good health.

By sample fraction, this clone is medium-sized. J is TRBJ2-6 and V is TRBV28; 7 nucleotides line up with TRBD1. This CDR3 has 17 residues. V lost 4 bases and J lost 2; bases outside the gene matches: 8. Germline V gene lookup returns CDR1 MDHEN and CDR2 SYDVKM. The CDR3 is CASSYMKGGAGANVLTF. CDR3 nucleotide sequence: TGTGCCAGCAGTTACATGAAAGGGGGCGCTGGGGCCAACGTCCTGACTTTC. The full variable domain, in which reference TRBV28 and TRBJ2-6 provide the parts outside the CDR3, is DVKVTQSSRYLVKRTGEKVFLECVQDMDHENMFWYRQDPGLGLRLIYFSYDVKMKEKGDIPEGYSVSREKKERFSLILESASTNQTSMYLCASSYMKGGAGANVLTFGAGSRLTVL.

In its sample, this clone was seen once. V is TRBV5-3 and J is TRBJ2-7; 7 positions agree with TRBD2. TRBV5-3 is known as an ORF, though its function is uncertain. J gave up 0 bases and V 3 bases, and 3 bases lay outside the gene matches. The CDR3 length is 14 residues. CDR3 amino acids: CARSSAGSSYEQYF. As DNA, the CDR3 is TGTGCCAGAAGCTCAGCGGGGAGCTCCTACGAGCAGTACTTC.

The chain recombines TRBV2 with TRBJ2-3; TRBD2 matches 9 bases. The CDR3 length is 13 residues. With 6 bases clipped from V and 6 bases from J, the junction kept 4 bases outside the gene matches. CDR1 and CDR2 (germline): SNHLY, FYNNEI. CDR3 region: CASSLAGLDTQYF. DNA for the CDR3: TGTGCCAGCAGCCTAGCGGGATTGGATACGCAGTATTTT.

This chain joins TRBV6-5 and TRBJ1-6; D is unclear. The CDR3 is 12 residues long. In germline, CDR1 is MNHEY, CDR2 SVGAGI. The ends were cut back, 9 bases at V and 8 bases at J, with 11 bases in the middle. The CDR3 here is CASRRVDSPLHF. The DNA for the CDR3 is TGTGCCAGTAGGAGGGTGGATTCACCCCTCCACTTT.

The chain recombines TRBV28 with TRBJ1-6, with TRBD1 identical over 9 bases. Germline loops: CDR1 MDHEN, CDR2 SYDVKM. The CDR3 extends over 16 amino acids. Trimming removed 5 bases from V and 7 bases from J; junction bases left unmatched: 9. The CDR3 is CASSPPRTGENSPLHF. The DNA of the CDR3 is TGTGCCAGCAGTCCCCCCAGGACAGGGGAAAATTCACCCCTCCACTTT.

The chain combines TRBV5-1 with TRBJ2-5; D not certain. The CDR3 is 14 amino acids. V lost 6 bases and J lost 5, with 17 bases in between. CDR1 is SGHRS, CDR2 YFSETQ, per germline. DNA for the CDR3: TGCGCCAGCACCGACCGAGGCAGGCGGGAGACCCAGTACTTC. Its translation: CASTDRGRRETQYF.

This chain uses TRBV5-1 with TRBJ2-5, with D unclear. This CDR3 is built from 14 residues. V dropped 0 bases and J dropped 4 bases, with 10 bases sitting between them. CDR1 and CDR2 (germline): SGHRS, YFSETQ. The CDR3: CASSLGQGAETQYF. As DNA, the CDR3 is TGCGCCAGCAGCTTGGGACAAGGCGCAGAGACCCAGTACTTC.

V usage is TRBV9 and J usage is TRBJ2-5; 7 bases align to TRBD2. This CDR3 has 15 residues. CDR1 is SGDLS, CDR2 YYNGEE, per germline. J was trimmed by 1 base and V by 3 bases; bases with no gene match: 6. This chain's CDR3 is CASSESWTSQETQYF. In DNA, the CDR3 is TGTGCCAGCAGCGAGTCGTGGACTAGCCAAGAGACCCAGTACTTC.

About this clone itself: The junction departs from germline at one end; a sequencing error may be responsible. This same CDR3 is encoded by further DNA sequences in the sample. The V gene is TRBV11-1, the J gene TRBJ1-6; the D is unclear. The CDR3 is 15 residues long. The V gene's germline CDR1 is SGHAT and CDR2 FQDESV (reference sequence). This CDR3 reads CASSQEGSYNSPLHF. CDR3 nucleotides: TGCGCCAGCAGCCAGGAGGGATCCTATAATTCACCCCTCCACTTT.

The chain is built from TRBV10-3 and TRBJ2-1, with 10 bases matching TRBD2. This CDR3 has 18 residues. With 6 bases clipped from V and 6 bases from J, the junction kept 17 bases outside the gene matches. The germline gives CDR1 ENHRY, CDR2 SYGVKD. The CDR3 here is CAISPRASGSGGGNEQFF. The CDR3 DNA sequence: TGTGCCATCAGCCCCCGGGCTAGCGGGAGTGGCGGGGGCAATGAGCAGTTCTTC.

The V call is TRBV6-5, the J call TRBJ1-3; D ambiguous. CDR3 length equals 15 residues. CDR1 MNHEY and CDR2 SVGAGI come from the germline V gene. V lost 7 bases, J lost 7 bases, and 20 bases lay in between. CDR3 residues: CASTLREARRNTIYF. CDR3 in DNA: TGTGCCAGCACCCTACGGGAGGCCAGGCGCAACACCATATATTTT.

The chain joins TRBV5-4 to TRBJ2-5; D tentatively reads TRBD1 or TRBD2 (6 bases each). In germline, CDR1 is SGHNT, CDR2 YYREEE (reference sequence). This CDR3 contains 15 residues. With 1 base removed from V and 5 bases from J, the gap between germline ends came to 15 bases. This CDR3 reads CASSLLEGGDETQYF. The CDR3 DNA follows: TGTGCCAGCAGCTTGTTGGAGGGGGGTGACGAGACCCAGTACTTC.

The chain links TRBV25-1 to TRBJ2-3; 8 bases match TRBD2. The CDR3 runs to 12 residues. CDR1 MGHDK and CDR2 SYGVNS come from the germline V gene. Trimming at V came to 6 bases and at J to 5 bases, leaving 1 base not matched to a gene. The CDR3: CASRAGVDTQYF. The CDR3 DNA reads as TGTGCCAGCAGAGCGGGAGTAGATACGCAGTATTTT.

This clone was counted a single time. This sequence joins TRBV12-3 or TRBV12-4 and TRBJ1-5; D unclear. V was pared by 6 bases and J by 14 bases, with 14 bases between. The CDR3 totals 11 residues. The CDR3 sequence: CASSGPGLKHF. In DNA form, the CDR3 reads TGTGCCAGCAGCGGACCGGGCTTAAAGCATTTT.